The 14 T cell receptor beta chains listed next were all sequenced from one sample in a study of T cell repertoires in cytomegalovirus infection. TCRdb reprocessed the reads with MiXCR, giving one entry per CDR3 protein. This sample has around 900,000 distinct CDR3 sequences, with more than 25% found just once. The antigens of these receptors remain unknown. The starting material was cultured CD8+ T cells from PBMCs, obtained from culture after CMV antigen stimulation. These receptors originate from a human donor in good health (CMV status not recorded). Some clones in this sample may be carry-over from other donors' samples.

The chain has TRBV11-2 and TRBJ2-5; 10 bases match TRBD2. Germline CDR1 SGHAT, CDR2 FQNNGV. The CDR3 length is 15 residues. Trimming removed 5 bases from V and 5 bases from J; junction bases left unmatched: 8. As DNA, the CDR3 is TGTGCCAGCAGCGCGGCGGGGACTAGCGATGAGACCCAGTACTTC. Translation gives CASSAAGTSDETQYF.

This chain links TRBV5-1 with TRBJ1-1; the D is unclear. The CDR3 has 15 residues. The V and J ends lost 1 base and 3 bases respectively, with 13 bases between them. Germline CDR1 and CDR2: SGHRS and YFSETQ. CDR3 in DNA: TGCGCCAGCAGCTTGTTAGGAGCTGGCGACACTGAAGCTTTCTTT. Translated, it gives CASSLLGAGDTEAFF.

The V and J genes are TRBV25-1 and TRBJ1-3; D remains unclear. V dropped 7 bases and J dropped 4 bases, with 14 bases sitting between them. The CDR3 sequence is 14 residues long. CDR1 and CDR2 from the germline V gene are MGHDK and SYGVNS. The CDR3 reads CASTSREGGNTIYF. The CDR3 nucleotides read TGTGCCAGCACCTCTCGGGAGGGCGGAAACACCATATATTTT.

In nucleotides, the CDR3 is TGTGCCAGCTCACGGGGGAGCGCATCGGACACTGAAGCTTTCTTT. Protein sequence: CASSRGSASDTEAFF. The chain carries TRBV18 and TRBJ1-1; TRBD1 is a possible D gene (5 bases). This CDR3 comprises 15 residues. V lost 4 bases to trimming and J lost 3 bases, with 15 bases between them. Per germline, CDR1 KGHSH and CDR2 LQKENI. Combining the CDR3 with reference TRBV18 and TRBJ1-1 gives the whole variable domain NAGVMQNPRHLVRRRGQEARLRCSPMKGHSHVYWYRQLPEEGLKFMVYLQKENIIDESGMPKERFSAEFPKEGPSILRIQQVVRGDSAAYFCASSRGSASDTEAFFGQGTRLTVV.

In regard to this clonotype: The germline gene is not matched at one end of the junction; a read error may be the cause. The chain joins TRBV7-6 to TRBJ2-5; possible D gene TRBD2, 7 bases. The V gene's germline CDR1 is SGHVS and CDR2 FNYEAQ. The CDR3 contains 15 residues. Here the CDR3 DNA reads TGTGCCAGCAGCTTGGGGGGGGGCCAAGGAGAGACCAAGTACTTC. This sequence encodes CASSLGGGQGETKYF. The whole variable domain, remainder taken from reference TRBV7-6 and TRBJ2-5, is GAGVSQSPRYKVTKRGQDVALRCDPISGHVSLYWYRQALGQGPEFLTYFNYEAQQDKSGLPNDRFSAERPEGSISTLTIQRTEQRDSAMYRCASSLGGGQGETKYFGPGTRLLVL.

V is TRBV20-1 and J is TRBJ1-6, with D perhaps TRBD1 (5 bases). Looked up from germline, CDR1 is DFQATT and CDR2 is SNEGSKA (reference sequence). This CDR3 contains 16 residues. V gave up 6 bases and J gave up 4 bases, with 19 bases separating them. The CDR3 protein is CSAKEGEGRYNSPLHF. The CDR3, as DNA: TGCAGTGCCAAGGAAGGGGAGGGACGTTATAATTCACCCCTCCACTTT.

This clonotype occurred once. J is TRBJ2-1 and V is TRBV19, with a weak D call TRBD2 (6 bases). In germline, CDR1 is LNHDA, CDR2 SQIVND (reference sequence). This CDR3 region has 11 residues. The V end was cut by 7 bases, the J end by 9 bases, with 10 bases between. CDR3 loop: CASKVGSEQFF. Written as DNA, the CDR3 is TGTGCCAGTAAGGTCGGGAGTGAGCAGTTCTTC.

This clonotype was picked up many times. This chain links TRBV7-9 with TRBJ1-1, with 7 bases fitting TRBD1. V was clipped by 2 bases and J by 0 bases; unmatched bases: 3. The CDR3 extends over 15 amino acids. Looked up from germline, CDR1 is SEHNR and CDR2 is FQNEAQ (reference sequence). CDR3 DNA sequence: TGTGCCAGCAGCTTAACTGGGACAGTGAACACTGAAGCTTTCTTT. Amino acid sequence: CASSLTGTVNTEAFF.

In its sample, this clonotype was seen a few times. The CDR3 region has the DNA TGTGCCAGCACGAGTGAATGGGTCAATGAGCAGTTCTTC. Translated: CASTSEWVNEQFF. The V and J genes are TRBV6-6 and TRBJ2-1, with D hard to call. The germline CDR1 and CDR2 sequences are MNHNY and SVGAGI (reference sequence). The ends were cut back, 7 bases at V and 6 bases at J, with 13 bases in the middle. CDR3 size: 13 residues.

This clonotype was recorded once. This chain links TRBV19 with TRBJ2-7; no clear D. This CDR3 has 15 amino acids. Germline-derived CDR1 and CDR2 are LNHDA and SQIVND (reference sequence). V lost 4 bases, J lost 6 bases, and 19 bases lay in between. CDR3 residues: CASSNPPDGKCEQYF. In DNA form, the CDR3 reads TGTGCCAGTAGTAACCCACCGGACGGCAAATGCGAGCAGTACTTC.

This clonotype was detected a few times. The J gene is TRBJ1-1, the V gene TRBV6-6, with D maybe TRBD1 (6 bases). V lost 8 bases, J lost 11 bases, and 12 bases lay in between. The CDR3 spans 10 residues. Per the germline V gene, CDR1 is MNHNY and CDR2 is SVGAGI (reference sequence). CDR3 sequence: CASYGGHAFF. The CDR3 bases are TGTGCCAGCTACGGGGGGCATGCTTTCTTT.

The V and J genes are TRBV14 and TRBJ1-1; 8 bases fit TRBD1. This CDR3 region has 15 residues. V lost 0 bases and J lost 3; bases outside the gene matches: 3. Germline V gene data show CDR1 as SGHDN and CDR2 as FVKESK. This chain's CDR3 is CASSQDPGGHTEAFF. CDR3 DNA sequence: TGTGCCAGCAGCCAAGATCCAGGGGGCCACACTGAAGCTTTCTTT.

This clonotype was seen only a few times. The chain uses TRBV2 and TRBJ1-2; a possible D gene is TRBD1 (6 bases). Trimming took 6 bases from V and 8 from J, leaving 16 bases between them. This CDR3 region has 13 residues. Per germline, CDR1 SNHLY and CDR2 FYNNEI. The CDR3 DNA sequence: TGTGCCAGCAGGGACAGCGGCGCGGAGGGCTACACCTTC. Translation gives CASRDSGAEGYTF.

The chain carries TRBV20-1 and TRBJ2-3; D is ambiguous. Germline V gene data show CDR1 as DFQATT and CDR2 as SNEGSKA (reference sequence). The CDR3 totals 13 residues. V was pared by 3 bases and J by 4 bases, with 11 bases between. CDR3: CSASLGRPDTQYF. DNA of the CDR3: TGCAGTGCTAGTCTCGGGCGCCCAGATACGCAGTATTTT.